The T cell receptor (beta chain) described here comes from a study of graft-versus-host responses after intestinal transplantation. Background on the study: Grafts that recipients had were multivisceral, liver-intestinal, or isolated intestinal transplants. Anti-thymocyte globulin induction was given to all recipients, followed by tacrolimus and steroids for around 3 years. Whole-study results and caveats: Recipient marrow showed GvH clones, some seen first in ileum or blood.

With 2 bases removed from V and 0 bases from J, the gap between germline ends came to 14 bases. Looked up from germline, CDR1 is MDHEN and CDR2 is SYDVKM. This CDR3 has 16 residues. Repertoires were generated with immunoSEQ multiplex PCR, while TCRdb's copy carries only in-frame clones and drops some. The data hold tens of thousands of clones, with around 90% observed a single time. A note on this clone: Its antigen is unidentified.

This sequence was found in a human donor who received an intestinal transplant. V and J are TRBV28 and TRBJ2-7, with a weak D call TRBD2 (6 bases). The input for sequencing was unstimulated CD8+ T cells sorted from spleen or lymph node cells, taken before intestinal transplant. CDR3: CASSLEGEDLSYEQYF. CDR3 coding DNA: TGTGCCAGCAGTTTAGAAGGGGAGGACCTCTCCTACGAGCAGTACTTC.